The next 3 T cell receptor beta chains were all read from a single sample in a study of T cells after yellow fever vaccination. TCRdb re-called the 5' RACE reads with MiXCR, one entry per CDR3 protein. The repertoire consists of a few hundred thousand distinct CDR3 sequences, with 5.5% to 8.5% occurring once and the leading ten covering approximately 0.99%. The specimen comprised CD4+ T cells sorted from PBMCs, sampled on the day of the yellow fever booster vaccination. These receptors were collected from a man under 40 who received the YFV17D yellow fever vaccine.

There are many counts of this clonotype. V and J are TRBV5-1 and TRBJ2-7; TRBD2 matches 7 bases. The CDR3 loop spans 14 amino acids. V was pared by 0 bases and J by 4 bases, with 4 bases of the junction left unmatched. The germline gives CDR1 SGHRS, CDR2 YFSETQ. The CDR3 is CASSLGAGLYEQYF. The CDR3 bases are TGCGCCAGCAGCTTGGGGGCGGGACTATACGAGCAGTACTTC.

The rearrangement joins TRBV20-1 to TRBJ2-7; TRBD1 matches at 8 bases. There are 13 residues in the CDR3. Germline loops: CDR1 DFQATT, CDR2 SNEGSKA (reference sequence). The junction had 7 bases not matched to a gene; V was cut back by 4 bases and J by 5 bases. This chain's CDR3 is CSAITGGSNEQYF. The CDR3 DNA reads as TGCAGTGCTATTACAGGGGGTAGCAACGAGCAGTACTTC.

This clonotype was seen only a few times. The chain couples TRBV30 to TRBJ2-7; the match to TRBD1 covers 7 bases. This CDR3 contains 14 residues. The V segment lost 0 bases and the J segment 3 bases; nucleotides outside the gene matches: 5. Germline loops: CDR1 GTSNPN, CDR2 SVGIG (reference sequence). Written as DNA, the CDR3 is TGTGCCTGGAGTGTACGGGGACAGATCTACGAGCAGTACTTC. This gives the protein CAWSVRGQIYEQYF.